The rows below give T cell receptor beta chains drawn from one sample of a study of blood T cells in healthy people across ages. One entry per CDR3 protein, called by TCRdb with MiXCR from the 5' RACE reads. The repertoire holds around 2 million distinct CDR3 sequences, with roughly two fifths as singletons. Specimen: blood. These TCRs come from a human donor in good health. The CDR3 runs from the conserved cysteine through the conserved F or W. Fields, in order: CDR3 protein, J gene, V gene.

CASRWEPGELFF | TRBJ2-2 | TRBV13
CASSLGLGLSTDTQYF | TRBJ2-3 | TRBV5-1
CASSFAGLREQFF | TRBJ2-1 | TRBV7-2
CASSEVSGPGIYGYTF | TRBJ1-2 | TRBV4-3
CSARDDRASGAYEQYF | TRBJ2-7 | TRBV20-1
CASSFPRQGGETQYF | TRBJ2-5 | TRBV5-1
CASSPTGGVETQYF | TRBJ2-5 | TRBV7-2
CASSPGSHLDYGYTF | TRBJ1-2 | TRBV4-1
CASLGTRSNEQYF | . | TRBV7-9
CASSLDEQETQYF | TRBJ2-5 | TRBV7-8
CSVEWRNQETKYF | TRBJ2-5 | TRBV29-1
CASSLIQGRGGNTEAFF | TRBJ1-1 | TRBV4-1
CASSPGRWPYEQYF | TRBJ2-7 | TRBV3-1
CASSSDYGSIGNQPQHF | TRBJ1-5 | TRBV5-8
CASSYTRPGEQYF | TRBJ2-7 | TRBV6-2/TRBV6-3
CSVVGTAATGELFF | TRBJ2-2 | TRBV29-1
CASSREPGQGVDQPQHF | TRBJ1-5 | TRBV5-1
CAISDKGNIQYF | TRBJ2-4 | TRBV10-3
CASARGVGDTQYF | TRBJ2-3 | TRBV5-1
CASSYPGQGVYGYTF | TRBJ1-2 | TRBV7-9
CATSKTGGTDTQYF | TRBJ2-3 | TRBV15
CASSARAGVPATNEKLFF | TRBJ1-4 | TRBV19